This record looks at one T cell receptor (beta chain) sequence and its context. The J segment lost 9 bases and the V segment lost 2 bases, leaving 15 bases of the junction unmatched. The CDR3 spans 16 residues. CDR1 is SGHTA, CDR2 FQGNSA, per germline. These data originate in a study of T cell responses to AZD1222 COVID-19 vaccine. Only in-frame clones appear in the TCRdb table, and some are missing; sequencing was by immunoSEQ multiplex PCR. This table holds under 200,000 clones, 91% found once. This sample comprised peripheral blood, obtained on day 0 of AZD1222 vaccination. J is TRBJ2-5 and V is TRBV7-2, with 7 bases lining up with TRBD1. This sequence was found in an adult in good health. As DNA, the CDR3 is TGTGCCAGCAGCTTAATGAGGGGGCGAAGTGGCAAGGCCCAGTACTTC. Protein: CASSLMRGRSGKAQYF.